This T cell receptor beta chain was sequenced in a study of tumor and adjacent non-tumor tissue in lung cancer. Study results and caveats: TCR diversity was significantly greater in tumor than normal lung tissue.

The template was RNA from unsorted bulk tissue. A modified ARM-PCR protocol with three rounds of nested PCR amplified TCRbeta. Each CDR3 protein is one row after TCRdb ran MiXCR on the multiplex PCR reads. This sample has 200,000 to 250,000 distinct CDR3 sequences, with roughly 70% found just once. The CDR3 contains 16 residues. Germline-derived CDR1 and CDR2 are SGHAT and FQNNGV. In the case of this clonotype: Its antigen is not known.

This sequence was found in a man aged 60 to 69 with non-small cell lung cancer. The sequenced sample was lung tumor tissue. The chain has TRBV11-2 and TRBJ1-5, with 9 bases identical to TRBD1. Gene TRBJ2-3 matches the end of the DNA better, so the J call may be wrong. CDR3 nucleotide sequence: TGTGCCAGCAGCATCCAGGACAGGGGAATCAGTCAGCCCCAGTATTTT. Translated, it gives CASSIQDRGISQPQYF.